Shown below are 9 T cell receptor beta chains from a single sample sequenced in a study of PD-L1 blockade in urothelial cancer. Here immunoSEQ multiplex PCR was the method, and the copy in TCRdb shows in-frame clones only, minus some. This table has approximately 38,000 clones, 75% to 90% appearing once. The sample here was PBMCs, taken around atezolizumab (anti-PD-L1) treatment. These receptors originate from a man aged 55 to 70 with urothelial cancer.

The chain is built from TRBV18 and TRBJ2-2; maybe TRBD1 (6 bases). Germline CDR1 reads KGHSH; CDR2 reads LQKENI. The germline V and J ends were trimmed by 5 bases and 1 base, with 14 bases remaining between them. The CDR3 contains 16 residues. The CDR3 DNA sequence: TGTGCCAGCTCAAGTCAGGGGACCGTGAACACCGGGGAGCTGTTTTTT. Encoded protein: CASSSQGTVNTGELFF.

The J gene is TRBJ1-1, the V gene TRBV18; no clear D gene. Trimming took off 3 bases at V and 0 bases at J, with 8 bases between the two ends. Germline-derived CDR1 and CDR2 are KGHSH and LQKENI. CDR3 length equals 14 residues. CDR3 coding DNA: TGTGCCAGCTCACCCTCTAGGTTGAACACTGAAGCTTTCTTT. Translation gives CASSPSRLNTEAFF.

V gene TRBV6-6 combines with J gene TRBJ1-1; D perhaps matches TRBD1 (5 bases). With 5 bases removed from V and 3 bases from J, the gap between germline ends came to 16 bases. This CDR3 has 15 amino acids. Germline CDR1 reads MNHNY; CDR2 reads SVGAGI (reference sequence). The CDR3 region is CASSPAFGADTEAFF. CDR3 nucleotides: TGTGCCAGCAGTCCGGCGTTTGGGGCAGACACTGAAGCTTTCTTT.

The sample holds a few counts of this clone. The chain links TRBV4-1 to TRBJ2-4, with a tentative D call TRBD1 (5 bases). Trimming cost V 2 bases and J 6 bases, with 8 bases left between them. Per the germline V gene, CDR1 is MGHRA and CDR2 is YSYEKL. The CDR3 is 13 amino acids. As DNA, the CDR3 is TGCGCCAGCAGCCAATATCAGGGAAACATTCAGTACTTC. Amino acid sequence: CASSQYQGNIQYF.

V and J are TRBV4-3 and TRBJ2-5, with D perhaps TRBD1 (6 bases). Germline CDR1 and CDR2: LGHNA and YSLEER. This CDR3 spans 13 amino acids. The V and J ends lost 8 bases and 5 bases respectively, with 15 bases between them. The CDR3 sequence: CASSEGVRETQYF. CDR3 sequence (DNA): TGCGCCAGCTCCGAGGGGGTGCGGGAGACCCAGTACTTC.

The rearrangement links TRBV30 to TRBJ2-1; 10 bases line up with TRBD2. The CDR3 sequence is 15 residues long. Germline V gene lookup returns CDR1 GTSNPN and CDR2 SVGIG (reference sequence). The V and J ends lost 2 bases and 6 bases, in that order; junction bases with no gene match: 7. Written as DNA, the CDR3 is TGTGCCTGGAGTCCCTCCGGGACTAGCGTCAATGAGCAGTTCTTC. This sequence encodes CAWSPSGTSVNEQFF. The full variable domain, completed using reference TRBV30 and TRBJ2-1, is SQTIHQWPATLVQPVGSPLSLECTVEGTSNPNLYWYRQAAGRGLQLLFYSVGIGQISSEVPQNLSASRPQDRQFILSSKKLLLSDSGFYLCAWSPSGTSVNEQFFGPGTRLTVL.

The gene calls are TRBV10-1 and TRBJ2-5, with 8 nucleotides matching TRBD1. Germline lookup yields CDR1 WNHNN and CDR2 SYGVQD (reference sequence). There are 12 residues in the CDR3. Trimming cost V 4 bases and J 5 bases; bases outside gene matches: 0. The CDR3 region is CASSGQGETQYF. As DNA, the CDR3 is TGCGCCAGCAGTGGACAGGGGGAGACCCAGTACTTC.

V gene TRBV6-5 combines with J gene TRBJ1-5, with a possible D match to TRBD1 (5 bases). The V end lost 4 bases, the J end lost 4 bases, and 11 bases lay between the germline ends. This CDR3 comprises 14 residues. CDR1 and CDR2 from the germline V gene are MNHEY and SVGAGI. The CDR3 DNA is TGTGCCAGCAGTTTGCAGGGAGGAAATCAGCCCCAGCATTTT. Translated, it gives CASSLQGGNQPQHF.

V is TRBV7-7 and J is TRBJ2-1, with 12 bases matching TRBD1. The CDR3 runs 17 residues. With 5 bases clipped from V and 8 bases from J, the junction kept 13 bases outside the gene matches. CDR1 is SSHAT and CDR2 is FNYEAQ in the germline V gene (reference sequence). CDR3 loop: CASSPSQGQGASDEQFF. The CDR3 DNA follows: TGTGCCAGCAGCCCTAGCCAGGGACAGGGGGCGTCGGATGAGCAGTTCTTC. Looking up the rest from reference TRBV7-7 and TRBJ2-1 gives the full variable domain: GAGVSQSPRYKVTKRGQDVTLRCDPISSHATLYWYQQALGQGPEFLTYFNYEAQPDKSGLPSDRFSAERPEGSISTLTIQRTEQRDSAMYRCASSPSQGQGASDEQFFGPGTRLTVL.